This T cell receptor (beta chain) stems from a study of blood T cell repertoires in COVID-19. At the level of the study: The origin of the acute and convalescent COVID-19 samples was the United States, Italy and Spain. The cDNA or gDNA used as material had been derived from T cells, B-cell-depleted T cells, or PBMCs.

In the original analysis: How many nucleated cells were present was estimated from reference gene primer amplification. Produced via immunoSEQ multiplex PCR; TCRdb's table is partial and in-frame only. From that table come the V and J calls and clone size; the DNA was used to work out D and trimming. The repertoire has around 94,000 clones, around four fifths of them found once; the top ten carry around 3.7%. Input material: peripheral blood. The receptor's source is a man aged 45-65 years with acute or convalescent COVID-19.

The CDR3 nucleotides are TGCGCCAGCAGTTTTTCCCCCCGGACAGCAGGTTTGATCGGGTACGAGCAGTACTTC. Protein: CASSFSPRTAGLIGYEQYF. V usage is TRBV10-1 and J usage is TRBJ2-7; TRBD1 is a possible D gene (6 bases). Trimming left V 5 bases short and J 4 bases short, with 30 bases between. This CDR3 comprises 19 residues. In germline, CDR1 is WNHNN, CDR2 SYGVQD (reference sequence).